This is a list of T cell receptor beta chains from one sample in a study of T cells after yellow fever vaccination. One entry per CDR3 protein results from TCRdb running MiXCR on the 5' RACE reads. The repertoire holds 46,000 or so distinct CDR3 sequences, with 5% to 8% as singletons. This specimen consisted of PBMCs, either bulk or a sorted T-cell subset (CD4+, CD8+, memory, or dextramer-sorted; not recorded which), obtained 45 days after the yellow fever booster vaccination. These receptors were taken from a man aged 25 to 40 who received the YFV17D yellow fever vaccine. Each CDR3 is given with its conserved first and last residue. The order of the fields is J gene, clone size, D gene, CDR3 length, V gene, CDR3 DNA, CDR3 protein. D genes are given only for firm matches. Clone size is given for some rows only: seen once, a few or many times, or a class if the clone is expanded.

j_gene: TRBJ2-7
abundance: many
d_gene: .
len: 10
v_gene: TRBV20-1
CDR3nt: TGCAGTGCTAGTCAAATCGAGCAGTACTTC
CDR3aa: CSASQIEQYF

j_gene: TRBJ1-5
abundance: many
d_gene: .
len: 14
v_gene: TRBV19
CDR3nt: TGTGCCAGTAGTTTGGGGGACAGCAATCAGCCCCAGCATTTT
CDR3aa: CASSLGDSNQPQHF

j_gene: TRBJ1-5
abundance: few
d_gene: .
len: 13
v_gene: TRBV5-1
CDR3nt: TGCGCCAGCAGCTTGAGGGTCAATCAGCCCCAGCATTTT
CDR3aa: CASSLRVNQPQHF

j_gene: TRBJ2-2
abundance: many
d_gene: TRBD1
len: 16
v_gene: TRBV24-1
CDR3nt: TGTGCCACCAGTGATTCGGGACAGGGGATATCCGGGGAGCTGTTTTTT
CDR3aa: CATSDSGQGISGELFF

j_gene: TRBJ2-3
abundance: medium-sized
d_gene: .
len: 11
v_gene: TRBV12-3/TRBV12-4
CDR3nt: TGTGCCAGCAGTTTTGGGGATACGCAGTATTTT
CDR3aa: CASSFGDTQYF

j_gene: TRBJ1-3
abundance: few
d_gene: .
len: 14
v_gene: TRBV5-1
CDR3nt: TGCGCCAGCGGGCAAGGGAGCTCTGGAAACACCATATATTTT
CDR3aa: CASGQGSSGNTIYF

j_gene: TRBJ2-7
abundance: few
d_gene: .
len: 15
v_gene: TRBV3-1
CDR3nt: TGTGCCAGCAGCCAAGGTCCGTCGAGCTCCTACGAGCAGTACTTC
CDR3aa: CASSQGPSSSYEQYF

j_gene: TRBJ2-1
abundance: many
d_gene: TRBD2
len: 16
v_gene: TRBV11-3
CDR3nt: TGTGCCAGCAGCCTCAAAAGCGGGACCGGGCTGAATGAGCAGTTCTTC
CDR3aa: CASSLKSGTGLNEQFF

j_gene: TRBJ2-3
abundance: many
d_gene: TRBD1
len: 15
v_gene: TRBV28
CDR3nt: TGTGCCAGCAGAGGTCGTGAGGACAGGGCAGATACGCAGTATTTT
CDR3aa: CASRGREDRADTQYF

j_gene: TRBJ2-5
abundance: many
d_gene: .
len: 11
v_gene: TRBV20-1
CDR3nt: TGCAGTGCTAGACGTGATGGCCCCCAGTACTTC
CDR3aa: CSARRDGPQYF

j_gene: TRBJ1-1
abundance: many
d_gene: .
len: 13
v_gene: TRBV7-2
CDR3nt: TGTGCCAGCAGCTTAGGCATAGACACTGAAGCTTTCTTT
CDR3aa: CASSLGIDTEAFF

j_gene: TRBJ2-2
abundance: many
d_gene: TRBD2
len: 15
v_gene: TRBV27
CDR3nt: TGTGCCAGCAGAAAGCGGGAGGGCCTTCCCGGGGAGCTGTTTTTT
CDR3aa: CASRKREGLPGELFF

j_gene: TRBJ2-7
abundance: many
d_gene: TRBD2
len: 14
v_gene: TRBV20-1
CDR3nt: TGCAGTGCTAGAGATCCTAGCGGGTCCTACGAGCAGTACTTC
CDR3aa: CSARDPSGSYEQYF

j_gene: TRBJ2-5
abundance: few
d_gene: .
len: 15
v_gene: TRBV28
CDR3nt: TGTGCCAGCAGGCCACGGGGTGAACAGCAAGAGACCCAGTACTTC
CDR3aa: CASRPRGEQQETQYF

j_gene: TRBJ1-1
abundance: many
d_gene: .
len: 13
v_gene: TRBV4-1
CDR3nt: TGCGCCAGCAGCGGGACGGCGAACACTGAAGCTTTCTTT
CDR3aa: CASSGTANTEAFF

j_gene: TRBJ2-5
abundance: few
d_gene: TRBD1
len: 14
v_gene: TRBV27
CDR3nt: TGTGCCAGCAGTCTCGACAGGGGGCTTGAGACCCAGTACTTC
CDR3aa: CASSLDRGLETQYF

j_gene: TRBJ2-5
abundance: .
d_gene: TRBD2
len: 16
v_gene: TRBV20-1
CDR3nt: TGCAGTGCTACCGGGACTAGCGGGGCGGGGGAAGAGACCCAGTACTTC
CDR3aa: CSATGTSGAGEETQYF

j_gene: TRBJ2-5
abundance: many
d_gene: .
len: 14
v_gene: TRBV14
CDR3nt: TGTGCCAGCAGCCAAGAGTTAGGCTCGGCGACCCAGTACTTC
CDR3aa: CASSQELGSATQYF

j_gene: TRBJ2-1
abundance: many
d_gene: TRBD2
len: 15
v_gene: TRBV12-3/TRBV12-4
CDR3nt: TGTGCCAGCAGTTTAGAGCGGGAGGGCCTCAATGAGCAGTTCTTC
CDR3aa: CASSLEREGLNEQFF

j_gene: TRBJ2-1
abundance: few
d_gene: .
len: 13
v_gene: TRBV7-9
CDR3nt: TGTGCCAGCAGTTATACCACAGGGAATGAGCAGTTCTTC
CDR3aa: CASSYTTGNEQFF

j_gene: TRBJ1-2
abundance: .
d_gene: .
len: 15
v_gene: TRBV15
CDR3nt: TGTGCCACCACCCCGGGAGCGACCGTCATCGGGGGCTACACCTTC
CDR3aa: CATTPGATVIGGYTF

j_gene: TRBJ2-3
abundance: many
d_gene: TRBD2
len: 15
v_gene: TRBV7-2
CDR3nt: TGTGCCAGCAGCAGGGGGACTAGCCGCACAGATACGCAGTATTTT
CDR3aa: CASSRGTSRTDTQYF

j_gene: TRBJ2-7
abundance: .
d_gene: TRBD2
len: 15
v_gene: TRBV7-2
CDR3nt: TGTGCCAGCAGCCCCGCCGGGACTAGAACCTACGAGCAGTACTTC
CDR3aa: CASSPAGTRTYEQYF

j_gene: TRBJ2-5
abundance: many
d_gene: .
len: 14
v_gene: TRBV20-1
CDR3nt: TGCAGTGCTAGAGGCTTGCGGTTCCCAGAGACCCAGTACTTC
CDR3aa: CSARGLRFPETQYF

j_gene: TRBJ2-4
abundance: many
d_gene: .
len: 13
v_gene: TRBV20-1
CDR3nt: TGCAGTGCAGGAGAGAACAGGGCCCCCATTCAGTACTTC
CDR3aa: CSAGENRAPIQYF

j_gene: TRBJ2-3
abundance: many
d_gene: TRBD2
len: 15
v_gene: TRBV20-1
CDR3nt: TGCAGTGCTAGGGAAACTAGCGCCCACACAGATACGCAGTATTTT
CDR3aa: CSARETSAHTDTQYF

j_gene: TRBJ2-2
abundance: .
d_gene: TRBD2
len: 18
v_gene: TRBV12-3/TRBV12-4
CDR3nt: TGTGCCCGCACTTCCCGCAGACTAGCGGGAGGCCTCACCGGGGAGCTGTTTTTT
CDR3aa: CARTSRRLAGGLTGELFF

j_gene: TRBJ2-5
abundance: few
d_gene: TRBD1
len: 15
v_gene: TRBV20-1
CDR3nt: TGCAGTGCCAGTACAGGGGGCGAGTCAATGGAGACCCAGTACTTC
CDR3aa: CSASTGGESMETQYF

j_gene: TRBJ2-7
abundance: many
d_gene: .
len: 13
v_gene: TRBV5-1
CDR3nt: TGCGCCAGCAGCTTCGACCAGACCTACGAGCAGTACTTC
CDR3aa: CASSFDQTYEQYF

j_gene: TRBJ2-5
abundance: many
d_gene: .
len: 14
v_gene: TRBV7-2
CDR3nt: TGTGCCATAAACAGGGAAGGGAACCAAGAGACCCAGTACTTC
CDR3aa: CAINREGNQETQYF

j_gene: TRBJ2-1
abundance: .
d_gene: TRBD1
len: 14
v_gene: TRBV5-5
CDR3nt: TGTGCCAGCGGCCCTGGGACAGGGATCAGTGAGCAGTTCTTC
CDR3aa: CASGPGTGISEQFF

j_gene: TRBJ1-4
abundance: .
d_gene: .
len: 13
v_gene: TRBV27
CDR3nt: TGTGCCAGCGGGGACACGGGATCGCGAAAACTGTTTTTT
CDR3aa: CASGDTGSRKLFF

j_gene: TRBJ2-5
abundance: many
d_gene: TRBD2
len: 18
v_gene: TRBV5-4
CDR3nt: TGTGCCAGCAGCTTGGGACCTACTAGCGGGAGGTCCCAAGAGACCCAGTACTTC
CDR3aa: CASSLGPTSGRSQETQYF